The 29 T cell receptor beta chains below were found in one sample sequenced in a study of CD8+ T cells in alopecia areata. Sequencing relied on a cDNA template that was reverse transcribed from extracted RNA. Measured with immunoSEQ multiplex PCR; TCRdb has only the in-frame clones, and not every one. The data show about 99,000 clones, 55% seen once. Sample: CD4+ T cells sorted from blood. The receptor source for this set is a human donor in good health.

V is TRBV10-3 and J is TRBJ2-7; 9 nucleotides match TRBD1. The germline gives CDR1 ENHRY, CDR2 SYGVKD. The CDR3 covers 15 residues. The V and J ends lost 7 bases and 3 bases, in that order; junction bases with no gene match: 10. CDR3: CAINPGTGMDYEQYF. The CDR3 DNA reads TGTGCCATCAATCCCGGGACAGGGATGGACTACGAGCAGTACTTC.

CDR3 protein: CASSLVGASGSYEQYF. CDR3 DNA sequence: TGTGCCAGCAGCTTAGTTGGAGCTAGCGGGTCCTACGAGCAGTACTTC. The rearrangement joins TRBV7-2 to TRBJ2-7, with 8 positions matching TRBD2. The CDR3 spans 16 residues. Germline V lookup: CDR1 SGHTA, CDR2 FQGNSA. Losses at the gene ends were 1 base for V and 1 base for J; bases not matched to a gene: 6.

CDR3 DNA sequence: TGTGCCAGCAGGAGGACAGTCCAAGAGACCCAGTACTTC. Translation: CASRRTVQETQYF. The rearrangement joins TRBV7-8 to TRBJ2-5; tentative D call: TRBD1 (6 bases). This CDR3 is 13 amino acids long. The V and J ends lost 6 bases and 1 base respectively, with 9 bases between them. CDR1 is SGHVS, CDR2 FQNEAQ, per germline.

The chain's CDR3 is CASSSALAGVSREQFF. The CDR3 DNA reads TGTGCCAGCAGTTCTGCCCTAGCGGGGGTCTCCAGGGAGCAGTTCTTC. V usage is TRBV7-2 and J usage is TRBJ2-1; 10 nucleotides match TRBD2. This CDR3 region has 16 residues. The ends lost 6 bases at V and 10 bases at J; junction bases unmatched: 15. The germline gives CDR1 SGHTA, CDR2 FQGNSA.

This chain joins TRBV5-1 and TRBJ1-3, with D maybe TRBD1 (5 bases). V shed 1 base and J shed 0 bases, with 14 bases lying between them. Per the germline V gene, CDR1 is SGHRS and CDR2 is YFSETQ. The CDR3 runs to 17 residues. This CDR3 is CASSLSGTSGSGNTIYF. CDR3 DNA: TGCGCCAGCAGCTTGTCGGGGACCTCTGGCTCTGGAAACACCATATATTTT.

V and J are TRBV4-2 and TRBJ1-1; a weak D match, TRBD1 (5 bases). V gave up 2 bases and J gave up 4 bases, with 11 bases separating them. The germline V gene encodes CDR1 LGHNA and CDR2 YNFKEQ. The CDR3 runs 14 residues. DNA for the CDR3: TGTGCCAGCAGCCAACAGGGCATGCCCACTGAAGCTTTCTTT. Its translation: CASSQQGMPTEAFF.

V and J are TRBV5-4 and TRBJ2-5; TRBD2 might be the D (5 bases). The CDR3 spans 16 residues. Germline V lookup: CDR1 SGHNT, CDR2 YYREEE (reference sequence). Trimming removed 1 base from V and 2 bases from J, with 15 bases in between. The CDR3 loop is CASSLKTGSVQETQYF. CDR3 DNA: TGTGCCAGCAGCTTGAAGACGGGGTCAGTACAAGAGACCCAGTACTTC.

The gene calls are TRBV30 and TRBJ2-1, with D possibly TRBD2 on 5 matching bases. Trimming took off 0 bases at V and 5 bases at J, with 8 bases between the two ends. CDR3 size: 13 residues. Germline CDR1 GTSNPN, CDR2 SVGIG (reference sequence). The CDR3 nucleotides are TGTGCCTGGAGTGTACTGCGGGACAATGAGCAGTTCTTC. Residues: CAWSVLRDNEQFF. The full variable domain, rest sourced from reference TRBV30 and TRBJ2-1, is SQTIHQWPATLVQPVGSPLSLECTVEGTSNPNLYWYRQAAGRGLQLLFYSVGIGQISSEVPQNLSASRPQDRQFILSSKKLLLSDSGFYLCAWSVLRDNEQFFGPGTRLTVL.

The rearrangement links TRBV28 to TRBJ2-6; D is undetermined. The CDR3 has 15 amino acids. From germline, CDR1 is MDHEN and CDR2 SYDVKM. The V and J ends lost 3 bases and 0 bases respectively, with 6 bases between them. The CDR3 nucleotides read TGTGCCAGCAGTTTCATCAACTCTGGGGCCAACGTCCTGACTTTC. Protein: CASSFINSGANVLTF.

V gene TRBV7-2 combines with J gene TRBJ2-7; TRBD2 matches at 11 bases. The germline CDR1 and CDR2 sequences are SGHTA and FQGNSA. J gave up 7 bases and V 2 bases, and 4 bases lay outside the gene matches. The CDR3 sequence is 14 residues long. DNA of the CDR3: TGTGCCAGCAGCTTACTAGCGGGGGGCGGGGAGCAGTACTTC. Translated: CASSLLAGGGEQYF.

The rearrangement uses TRBV5-6 and TRBJ2-3; D ambiguous. Per germline, CDR1 SGHDT and CDR2 YYEEEE. This CDR3 region has 14 residues. V gave up 4 bases and J gave up 7 bases, with 16 bases separating them. CDR3 protein: CASSRLVRKHTQYF. In DNA, the CDR3 is TGTGCCAGCAGCCGTCTCGTTAGGAAGCATACGCAGTATTTT.

The rearrangement uses TRBV6-5 and TRBJ1-1; no firm D call. In germline, CDR1 is MNHEY, CDR2 SVGAGI. This CDR3 is built from 16 residues. Trimming cost V 0 bases and J 0 bases, with 11 bases left between them. In DNA form, the CDR3 reads TGTGCCAGCAGTTACTCCCTGCGGATACTGAACACTGAAGCTTTCTTT. Translation: CASSYSLRILNTEAFF.

The chain employs TRBV6-6 and TRBJ1-1; 8 bases line up with TRBD1. Trimming cost V 6 bases and J 3 bases; bases outside gene matches: 6. Germline CDR1 MNHNY, CDR2 SVGAGI (reference sequence). This CDR3 spans 14 amino acids. In DNA form, the CDR3 reads TGTGCCAGCAGCAGACAGGGGACAGACACTGAAGCTTTCTTT. It codes for CASSRQGTDTEAFF.

The rearrangement uses TRBV30 and TRBJ2-5; D unresolved. The CDR3 has 13 amino acids. V dropped 0 bases and J dropped 5 bases, with 10 bases sitting between them. Germline assignment: CDR1 GTSNPN and CDR2 SVGIG (reference sequence). This CDR3 reads CAWSVLERETQYF. The CDR3 bases are TGTGCCTGGAGTGTATTGGAGAGGGAGACCCAGTACTTC.

This clone was seen more than once but under ten times. CDR3 residues: CASSYSGTGENIQYF. For the CDR3, the DNA is TGTGCCAGCAGTTACTCCGGGACGGGAGAAAACATTCAGTACTTC. The chain combines TRBV7-2 with TRBJ2-4, with a tentative D call TRBD2 (6 bases). CDR1 is SGHTA and CDR2 is FQGNSA in the germline V gene. V was cut by 6 bases and J by 5 bases, with 17 bases left in between. The CDR3 totals 15 residues. Combining the CDR3 with reference TRBV7-2 and TRBJ2-4 gives the whole variable domain GAGVSQSPSNKVTEKGKDVELRCDPISGHTALYWYRQSLGQGLEFLIYFQGNSAPDKSGLPSDRFSAERTGGSVSTLTIQRTQQEDSAVYLCASSYSGTGENIQYFGAGTRLSVL.

Points on this clone: The junction does not match germline at one end; this may be a read error. The chain joins TRBV29-1 to TRBJ1-3; D gene unclear. CDR1 is SQVTM and CDR2 is ANQGSEA in the germline V gene. This CDR3 is 12 amino acids long. CDR3 residues: CSVEDVPGRSTF. For the CDR3, the DNA is TGCAGCGTTGAAGACGTCCCGGGCAGGAGCACTTTT.

V gene TRBV5-6 combines with J gene TRBJ2-1, with 8 nucleotides matching TRBD1. The CDR3 extends over 15 amino acids. Germline CDR1 is SGHDT and CDR2 is YYEEEE. V gave up 3 bases and J gave up 5 bases; unmatched junction bases: 7. CDR3 loop: CASSSRQGPNNEQFF. The CDR3 DNA follows: TGTGCCAGCAGCTCTAGACAGGGGCCTAACAATGAGCAGTTCTTC.

In this sample, this clone turned up a few times. The V call is TRBV28, the J call TRBJ1-5, with 7 bases aligning to TRBD1. CDR1 and CDR2 (germline): MDHEN, SYDVKM. Trimming removed 7 bases from V and 10 bases from J; junction bases left unmatched: 10. CDR3 size: 13 residues. Written as DNA, the CDR3 is TGTGCCAGCACAGCGACAGGGTCGGAACCCCAGCATTTT. Protein sequence: CASTATGSEPQHF.

The rearrangement uses TRBV7-9 and TRBJ2-3; perhaps TRBD1 as D (5 bases). The CDR3 has 15 residues. CDR1 and CDR2 (germline): SEHNR, FQNEAQ (reference sequence). V shed 1 base and J shed 2 bases, with 10 bases lying between them. The CDR3 bases are TGTGCCAGCAGCTTAGAGGCGACAGTCACAGATACGCAGTATTTT. Protein sequence: CASSLEATVTDTQYF.

This clone turned up a few times. The gene calls are TRBV7-3 and TRBJ2-2; D gene ambiguous. Trimming left V 5 bases short and J 5 bases short, with 9 bases between. The CDR3 is 13 amino acids. The germline gives CDR1 SGHTA, CDR2 FQGTGA. The CDR3 reads CASSALGTGELFF. The CDR3 nucleotides are TGTGCCAGCAGCGCGTTAGGAACCGGGGAGCTGTTTTTT.

V gene TRBV15 combines with J gene TRBJ2-1; perhaps TRBD2 as D (5 bases). V shed 2 bases and J shed 6 bases, with 14 bases lying between them. Per germline, CDR1 LNHNV and CDR2 YYDKDF (reference sequence). The CDR3 runs to 15 residues. This CDR3 is CATSRPGRLFNEQFF. DNA of the CDR3: TGTGCCACCAGCAGACCGGGCCGACTATTCAATGAGCAGTTCTTC.

V and J are TRBV29-1 and TRBJ2-1; D could derive from TRBD1 or TRBD2 (7 bases each). CDR1 and CDR2 from the germline V gene are SQVTM and ANQGSEA. V lost 2 bases and J lost 6, with 14 bases in between. The CDR3 length is 14 residues. This CDR3 is CSVETGRGGNEQFF. The DNA for the CDR3 is TGCAGCGTTGAAACAGGCAGGGGGGGCAATGAGCAGTTCTTC.

This clone has at least ten counts. This chain uses TRBV9 with TRBJ2-2, with D perhaps TRBD2 (5 bases). V was pared by 2 bases and J by 0 bases, with 8 bases between. CDR3 size: 15 residues. The germline V gene has CDR1 SGDLS and CDR2 YYNGEE. The CDR3: CASSVSGANTGELFF. CDR3 DNA sequence: TGTGCCAGCAGCGTCTCCGGGGCGAACACCGGGGAGCTGTTTTTT.

The chain combines TRBV29-1 with TRBJ2-4, with D perhaps matching TRBD2 (6 bases). The CDR3 contains 13 residues. CDR1 and CDR2 (germline): SQVTM, ANQGSEA. Trimming pared 1 base from V and 8 bases from J, leaving 12 bases between. The CDR3 region is CSVEAQERDIQYF. DNA of the CDR3: TGCAGCGTTGAAGCCCAAGAGCGGGACATTCAGTACTTC.

This CDR3 is CASGENLAKNIQYF. The CDR3 nucleotides are TGTGCCAGCGGTGAAAATTTAGCCAAAAACATTCAGTACTTC. This chain joins TRBV7-9 and TRBJ2-4; D unresolved. The CDR3 is 14 residues long. V lost 8 bases, J lost 0 bases, and 11 bases lay in between. In germline, CDR1 is SEHNR, CDR2 FQNEAQ (reference sequence).

The CDR3 coding sequence is TGTGCCAGTAGTAAAGTAGGGATTTTGAACACTGAAGCTTTCTTT. Encoded protein: CASSKVGILNTEAFF. The J gene is TRBJ1-1, the V gene TRBV19; D is undetermined. This CDR3 has 15 residues. The V gene's germline CDR1 is LNHDA and CDR2 SQIVND (reference sequence). V lost 4 bases to trimming and J lost 0 bases, with 12 bases between them.

This clone has just a few counts. The chain combines TRBV5-1 with TRBJ2-7, with TRBD2 matching 11 bases. Per germline, CDR1 SGHRS and CDR2 YFSETQ. The CDR3 covers 16 residues. Trimming cost V 2 bases and J 2 bases; bases outside gene matches: 6. The CDR3 DNA follows: TGCGCCAGCAGCTTCGGGGGACTAGCGGCGACCTACGAGCAGTACTTC. Residues: CASSFGGLAATYEQYF.

The chain combines TRBV13 with TRBJ1-6, with 9 bases matching TRBD1. Germline V gives CDR1 PRHDT, CDR2 FYEKMQ (reference sequence). This CDR3 has 17 amino acids. V shed 5 bases and J 7 bases; nucleotides not matched to a gene: 12. Written as DNA, the CDR3 is TGTGCCAGCAGCGGGCGACAGGGGGTATTTGGGAATTCACCCCTCCACTTT. Translated: CASSGRQGVFGNSPLHF.

This clone was observed a few times. The rearrangement joins TRBV19 to TRBJ2-3, with 11 bases identical to TRBD2. The CDR3 loop spans 20 amino acids. CDR1 and CDR2 (germline): LNHDA, SQIVND (reference sequence). The V segment lost 4 bases and the J segment 0 bases; nucleotides outside the gene matches: 15. For the CDR3, the DNA is TGTGCCAGTAGTAGAAAGGTGGCGCTAGCGGGGGGCGCTAGCACAGATACGCAGTATTTT. Translating gives CASSRKVALAGGASTDTQYF. Together with reference TRBV19 and TRBJ2-3, the CDR3 gives the full variable domain: DGGITQSPKYLFRKEGQNVTLSCEQNLNHDAMYWYRQDPGQGLRLIYYSQIVNDFQKGDIAEGYSVSREKKESFPLTVTSAQKNPTAFYLCASSRKVALAGGASTDTQYFGPGTRLTVL.